The 27 T cell receptor beta chains below were found in one sample sequenced in a study of graft-versus-host responses after intestinal transplantation (dated by TCRdb to the early 2020s). Libraries came from the immunoSEQ multiplex PCR assay. TCRdb re-hosts the immuneACCESS table, in-frame sequences only. Its copies lack some clones; in the studies checked, an unresolved V gene accounts for under half of them, and the cause for the rest is not known. The sample records about 10,000 clones, about 92% of which are singletons. The ten largest clonotypes hold around 3.5% of the sample. Sequencing was performed on PBMCs, taken 40 to 45 days after intestinal transplantation. All receptors derive from a human patient who received an intestinal transplant, so some T cells may come from the graft donor.

The chain uses TRBV10-3 and TRBJ1-5, with D unresolved. V dropped 0 bases and J dropped 5 bases, with 5 bases sitting between them. Looked up from germline, CDR1 is ENHRY and CDR2 is SYGVKD. CDR3 length equals 13 residues. CDR3 sequence: CAISESYDQPQHF. The CDR3 DNA reads TGTGCCATCAGTGAGTCTTACGATCAGCCCCAGCATTTT.

The rearrangement joins TRBV6-6 to TRBJ2-3, with D perhaps assigned TRBD1 or TRBD2 (5 bases each). Germline V gives CDR1 MNHNY, CDR2 SVGAGI (reference sequence). Trimming left V 1 base short and J 6 bases short, with 14 bases between. The CDR3 sequence is 15 residues long. Here the CDR3 DNA reads TGTGCCAGCAGTTACTGGGACGAAGGATCGGATACGCAGTATTTT. Encoded protein: CASSYWDEGSDTQYF.

The V and J genes are TRBV29-1 and TRBJ2-1, with 9 bases fitting TRBD2. The germline CDR1 and CDR2 sequences are SQVTM and ANQGSEA. The CDR3 loop spans 15 amino acids. V trimming: 3 bases; J trimming: 4 bases; junction bases outside the gene matches: 7. Here the CDR3 reads CSVEPLAGFYNEQFF. The CDR3 region has the DNA TGCAGCGTTGAGCCCCTAGCGGGGTTTTACAATGAGCAGTTCTTC.

This chain links TRBV5-6 with TRBJ1-4; TRBD1 might be the D (6 bases). Per the germline V gene, CDR1 is SGHDT and CDR2 is YYEEEE. Trimming took off 4 bases at V and 2 bases at J, with 21 bases between the two ends. This CDR3 comprises 18 residues. CDR3 bases: TGTGCCAGCAGCCGGACGCTTACAGGGCCCAGGACTAATGAAAAACTGTTTTTT. This translates into CASSRTLTGPRTNEKLFF.

This chain links TRBV7-8 with TRBJ2-7, with 7 bases matching TRBD1. Germline lookup yields CDR1 SGHVS and CDR2 FQNEAQ. Trimming took 1 base from V and 2 from J; bases not matched to a gene: 2. The CDR3 extends over 14 amino acids. The CDR3 DNA follows: TGTGCCAGCAGCTTAGAGGACAGGCCCTACGAGCAGTACTTC. Protein product: CASSLEDRPYEQYF.

This clone appeared a single time. This chain connects TRBV29-1 to TRBJ2-7, with D perhaps being TRBD1 or TRBD2 (6 bases each). This CDR3 is 16 amino acids long. Trimming removed 7 bases at V and 2 bases at J, with 24 bases between. The germline V gene encodes CDR1 SQVTM and CDR2 ANQGSEA. CDR3 residues: CSAKDGGPESPYEQYF. The CDR3 nucleotides are TGCAGCGCAAAGGACGGGGGCCCGGAAAGTCCCTACGAGCAGTACTTC.

This clone showed up just once. Written as DNA, the CDR3 is TGTGCCAGCAGCTTAGTCGCAGGGTCCTCACCCCTCCACTTT. Its translation is CASSLVAGSSPLHF. This chain joins TRBV7-9 and TRBJ1-6; D perhaps matches TRBD1 (5 bases). In germline, CDR1 is SEHNR, CDR2 FQNEAQ (reference sequence). CDR3 length: 14 amino acids. With 1 base removed from V and 10 bases from J, the gap between germline ends came to 11 bases. Looking up the rest from reference TRBV7-9 and TRBJ1-6 gives the full variable domain: DTGVSQNPRHKITKRGQNVTFRCDPISEHNRLYWYRQTLGQGPEFLTYFQNEAQLEKSRLLSDRFSAERPKGSFSTLEIQRTEQGDSAMYLCASSLVAGSSPLHFGNGTRLTVT.

This chain connects TRBV19 to TRBJ1-1; D gene ambiguous. The V gene lost 0 bases and the J gene lost 4 bases, with 6 bases spanning the gap. Germline loops: CDR1 LNHDA, CDR2 SQIVND (reference sequence). The CDR3 is 13 residues long. The CDR3 is CASSIDLSTEAFF. DNA for the CDR3: TGTGCCAGTAGTATAGATCTAAGCACTGAAGCTTTCTTT.

This chain uses TRBV10-2 with TRBJ2-1; 8 nucleotides agree with TRBD2. Germline V CDR1 and CDR2: WSHSY, SAAADI. The junction had 3 bases not matched to a gene; V was cut back by 5 bases and J by 0 bases. The CDR3 is made up of 15 amino acids. CDR3 DNA: TGCGCCAGCAGTCCCGGGACTAGCTCCTACAATGAGCAGTTCTTC. This translates into CASSPGTSSYNEQFF.

The chain uses TRBV5-6 and TRBJ2-3; D not certain. V lost 2 bases and J 0 bases, leaving 10 bases between the germline ends. Germline values: CDR1 SGHDT, CDR2 YYEEEE. The CDR3 has 15 amino acids. In DNA form, the CDR3 reads TGTGCCAGCAGCTTTGGATGGCCTAGCACAGATACGCAGTATTTT. Protein product: CASSFGWPSTDTQYF.

The chain combines TRBV5-6 with TRBJ1-1, with a possible D match to TRBD1 (5 bases). CDR3 length equals 13 residues. CDR1 and CDR2 from the germline V gene are SGHDT and YYEEEE. The V end was cut by 2 bases, the J end by 1 base, with 6 bases between. CDR3 DNA sequence: TGTGCCAGCAGCTTCCAGGGGAACACTGAAGCTTTCTTT. This sequence encodes CASSFQGNTEAFF.

The rearrangement uses TRBV4-1 and TRBJ2-7, with TRBD1 matching over 9 bases. With V trimmed by 4 bases and J by 2 bases, 3 bases remained unmatched. Per the germline V gene, CDR1 is MGHRA and CDR2 is YSYEKL. This CDR3 has 14 amino acids. CDR3 sequence (DNA): TGCGCCAGCAGCCCCAGGGACAGGGCCTACGAGCAGTACTTC. Translation gives CASSPRDRAYEQYF.

The chain uses TRBV7-2 and TRBJ2-7; D gene unclear. Between the trimmed V and J ends, which lost 2 bases and 7 bases, there was a span of 15 bases. CDR3 size: 14 residues. Germline V gene lookup returns CDR1 SGHTA and CDR2 FQGNSA. The CDR3 DNA is TGTGCCAGCAGCTTAAATTGGGGTGTCGGGGAGCAGTACTTC. This codes for CASSLNWGVGEQYF.

The rearrangement uses TRBV18 and TRBJ2-7, with a tentative D call TRBD1 (6 bases). Germline V gene data show CDR1 as KGHSH and CDR2 as LQKENI. This CDR3 has 14 residues. Trimming pared 2 bases from V and 3 bases from J, leaving 11 bases between. Written as DNA, the CDR3 is TGTGCCAGCTCACCAATGACAGGCCTCTACGAGCAGTACTTC. Amino acids: CASSPMTGLYEQYF.

J is TRBJ2-3 and V is TRBV18; D remains unclear. Trimming cost V 1 base and J 0 bases, with 5 bases left between them. Per germline, CDR1 KGHSH and CDR2 LQKENI. CDR3 size: 14 residues. CDR3 in amino acids: CASSPQESTDTQYF. The CDR3 nucleotides read TGTGCCAGCTCACCACAGGAAAGCACAGATACGCAGTATTTT.

This chain connects TRBV7-2 to TRBJ2-7; D is possibly TRBD1 (5 bases). Germline CDR1 SGHTA, CDR2 FQGNSA. The CDR3 length is 12 residues. The V end was cut by 5 bases, the J end by 6 bases, with 11 bases between. The CDR3 loop reads CASSPGAFEQYF. The CDR3 DNA reads as TGTGCCAGCAGCCCTGGGGCTTTCGAGCAGTACTTC.

This clone was picked up one time. The rearrangement joins TRBV9 to TRBJ1-1; TRBD1 agrees at 7 bases. The CDR3 sequence is 13 residues long. Trimming took 4 bases from V and 11 from J; bases not matched to a gene: 11. Germline assignment: CDR1 SGDLS and CDR2 YYNGEE. The CDR3 sequence is CASSPSSGGDAFF. In DNA form, the CDR3 reads TGTGCCAGCAGCCCCTCCTCAGGGGGTGATGCTTTCTTT.

This clone was seen just once. This rearrangement joins TRBV6-5 to TRBJ1-5; tentatively, D is TRBD1 (5 bases). The germline gives CDR1 MNHEY, CDR2 SVGAGI. V lost 2 bases and J lost 6, with 11 bases in between. The CDR3 has 14 residues. This CDR3 reads CASSYQGGGQPQHF. The CDR3 nucleotides are TGTGCCAGCAGTTACCAGGGAGGAGGTCAGCCCCAGCATTTT.

Points on this clone: The same CDR3 arises from other DNA sequences in this sample as well. V usage is TRBV6-5 and J usage is TRBJ1-6; D gene ambiguous. Germline CDR1 is MNHEY and CDR2 is SVGAGI. Trimming took 0 bases from V and 10 from J, leaving 13 bases between them. This CDR3 contains 15 residues. The chain's CDR3 is CASSYSTGGGSPLHF. DNA of the CDR3: TGTGCCAGCAGTTACTCGACCGGAGGCGGCTCACCCCTCCACTTT.

V usage is TRBV6-1 and J usage is TRBJ1-2; D not resolved. The length of the CDR3 is 16 residues. The V gene lost 2 bases and the J gene lost 6 bases, with 19 bases spanning the gap. Germline V gives CDR1 MNHNS, CDR2 SASEGT. The CDR3 DNA is TGTGCCAGCAGTGAACCTGTACGGGCCTCCAACCATGGCTACACCTTC. This encodes CASSEPVRASNHGYTF.

This clone has a handful of counts. V and J are TRBV6-1 and TRBJ2-7; D perhaps matches TRBD2 (7 bases). The CDR3 covers 15 residues. V was pared by 5 bases and J by 2 bases, with 16 bases between. CDR1 MNHNS and CDR2 SASEGT come from the germline V gene. CDR3 bases: TGTGCCAGCAGTTGGGGGGGCGAGGGCACCTACGAGCAGTACTTC. Translation gives CASSWGGEGTYEQYF.

V usage is TRBV19 and J usage is TRBJ1-1, with D uncertain. V was clipped by 6 bases and J by 5 bases, with 13 bases between them. The germline V gene encodes CDR1 LNHDA and CDR2 SQIVND (reference sequence). CDR3 size: 13 residues. The chain's CDR3 is CASSAGQRTEAFF. The CDR3 DNA follows: TGTGCCAGTAGCGCGGGCCAGAGGACTGAAGCTTTCTTT.

This rearrangement joins TRBV6-5 to TRBJ2-7, with no clear D. CDR1 and CDR2 (germline): MNHEY, SVGAGI. V was trimmed by 6 bases and J by 2 bases, leaving 11 bases between them. The CDR3 spans 13 residues. The CDR3 is CASSPPGAYEQYF. The CDR3 nucleotides are TGTGCCAGCAGCCCCCCAGGCGCCTACGAGCAGTACTTC.

The J gene is TRBJ2-2, the V gene TRBV6-5; D is possibly TRBD1 (6 bases). Trimming removed 6 bases at V and 5 bases at J, with 13 bases between. The CDR3 covers 14 residues. Germline V CDR1 and CDR2: MNHEY, SVGAGI. The CDR3: CASSYREGTGELFF. As DNA, the CDR3 is TGTGCCAGCAGCTACAGGGAAGGGACCGGGGAGCTGTTTTTT.

The V and J genes are TRBV5-1 and TRBJ2-3; D may be TRBD2 (7 bases). In germline, CDR1 is SGHRS, CDR2 YFSETQ. This CDR3 has 15 residues. V was pared by 1 base and J by 4 bases, with 13 bases between. The CDR3 is CASSLSWGGADTQYF. DNA for the CDR3: TGCGCCAGCAGCTTGAGCTGGGGGGGCGCAGATACGCAGTATTTT.

This sequence joins TRBV7-9 and TRBJ2-7; a weak D match, TRBD1 (5 bases). V lost 5 bases to trimming and J lost 5 bases, with 10 bases between them. The CDR3 runs to 12 residues. Germline loops: CDR1 SEHNR, CDR2 FQNEAQ (reference sequence). Here the CDR3 reads CASSLRVHEQYF. CDR3 coding DNA: TGTGCCAGCAGCCTCAGGGTCCACGAGCAGTACTTC.

This chain links TRBV9 with TRBJ2-6; D remains unclear. Trimming removed 1 base from V and 0 bases from J, with 5 bases in between. CDR1 and CDR2 (germline): SGDLS, YYNGEE. The CDR3 loop spans 15 amino acids. The CDR3 loop is CASSVIGSGANVLTF. The CDR3 bases are TGTGCCAGCAGCGTAATAGGCTCTGGGGCCAACGTCCTGACTTTC.